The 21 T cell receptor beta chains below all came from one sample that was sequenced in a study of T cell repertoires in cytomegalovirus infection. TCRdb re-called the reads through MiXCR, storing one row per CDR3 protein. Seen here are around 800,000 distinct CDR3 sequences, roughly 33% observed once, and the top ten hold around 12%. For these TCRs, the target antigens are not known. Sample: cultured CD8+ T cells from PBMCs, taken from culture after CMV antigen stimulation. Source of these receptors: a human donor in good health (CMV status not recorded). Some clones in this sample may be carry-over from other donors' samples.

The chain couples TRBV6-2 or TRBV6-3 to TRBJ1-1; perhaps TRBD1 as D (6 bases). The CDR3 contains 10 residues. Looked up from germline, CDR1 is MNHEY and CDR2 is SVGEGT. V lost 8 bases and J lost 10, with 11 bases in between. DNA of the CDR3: TGTGCCAGCTGGGGCAGGGGAGCTTTCTTT. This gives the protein CASWGRGAFF.

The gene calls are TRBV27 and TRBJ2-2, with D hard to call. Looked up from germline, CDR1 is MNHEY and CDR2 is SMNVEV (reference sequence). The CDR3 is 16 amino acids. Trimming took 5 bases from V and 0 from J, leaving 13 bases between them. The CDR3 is CASSPPTFPNTGELFF. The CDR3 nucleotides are TGTGCCAGCAGTCCGCCGACATTCCCGAACACCGGGGAGCTGTTTTTT.

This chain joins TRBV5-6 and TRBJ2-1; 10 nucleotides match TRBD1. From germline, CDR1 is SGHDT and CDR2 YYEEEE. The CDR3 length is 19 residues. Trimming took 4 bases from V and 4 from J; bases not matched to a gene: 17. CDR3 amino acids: CASSPDGTGAAARYNEQFF. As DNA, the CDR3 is TGTGCCAGCAGCCCGGATGGGACAGGGGCAGCTGCCCGGTACAATGAGCAGTTCTTC.

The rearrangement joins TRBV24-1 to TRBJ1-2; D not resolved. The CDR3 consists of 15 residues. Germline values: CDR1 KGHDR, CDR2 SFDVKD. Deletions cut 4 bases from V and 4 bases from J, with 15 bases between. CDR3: CATSERAPTRYGYTF. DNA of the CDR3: TGTGCCACCAGTGAGAGGGCACCTACTCGCTATGGCTACACCTTC.

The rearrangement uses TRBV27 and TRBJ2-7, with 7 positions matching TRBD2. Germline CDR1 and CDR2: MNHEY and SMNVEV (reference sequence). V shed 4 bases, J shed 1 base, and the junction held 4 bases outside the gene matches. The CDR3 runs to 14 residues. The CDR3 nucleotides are TGTGCCAGCAGTTGGGGGGGAAGATCCTACGAGCAGTACTTC. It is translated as CASSWGGRSYEQYF.

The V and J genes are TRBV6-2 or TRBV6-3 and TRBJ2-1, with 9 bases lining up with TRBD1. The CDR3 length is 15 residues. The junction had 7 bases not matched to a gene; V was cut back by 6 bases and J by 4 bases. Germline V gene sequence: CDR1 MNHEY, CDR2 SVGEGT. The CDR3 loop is CASRYTGQGYNEQFF. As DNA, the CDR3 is TGTGCCAGCAGGTATACGGGACAGGGATACAATGAGCAGTTCTTC.

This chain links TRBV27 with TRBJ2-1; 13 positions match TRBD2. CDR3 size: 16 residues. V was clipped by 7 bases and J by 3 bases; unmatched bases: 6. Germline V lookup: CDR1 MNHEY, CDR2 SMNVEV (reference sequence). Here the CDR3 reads CASTHRLAGGYNEQFF. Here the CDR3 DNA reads TGTGCCAGCACCCACAGACTAGCGGGGGGCTACAATGAGCAGTTCTTC.

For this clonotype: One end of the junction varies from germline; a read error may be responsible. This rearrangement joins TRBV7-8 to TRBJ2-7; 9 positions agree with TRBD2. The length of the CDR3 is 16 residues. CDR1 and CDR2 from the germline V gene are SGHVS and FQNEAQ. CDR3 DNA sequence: TGTGTCAGCATTGGGGAATATAGCGGGGGTGCCTACGAGCAGTACTTC. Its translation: CVSIGEYSGGAYEQYF.

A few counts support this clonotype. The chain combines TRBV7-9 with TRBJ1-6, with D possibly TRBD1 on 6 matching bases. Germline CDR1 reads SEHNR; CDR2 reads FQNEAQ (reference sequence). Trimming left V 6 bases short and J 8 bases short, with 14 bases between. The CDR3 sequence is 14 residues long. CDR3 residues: CASRTRDKYSPLHF. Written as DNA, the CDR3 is TGTGCCAGCAGGACCCGGGACAAATATTCACCCCTCCACTTT.

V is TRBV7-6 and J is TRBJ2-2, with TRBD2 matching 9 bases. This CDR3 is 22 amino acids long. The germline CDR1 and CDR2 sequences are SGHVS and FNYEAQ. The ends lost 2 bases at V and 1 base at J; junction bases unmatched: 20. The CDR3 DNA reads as TGTGCCAGCAGCTTATATGACGCCATCGTGGCTAGCGGGGTGGGGAACACCGGGGAGCTGTTTTTT. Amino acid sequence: CASSLYDAIVASGVGNTGELFF. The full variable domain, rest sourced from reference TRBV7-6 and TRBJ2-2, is GAGVSQSPRYKVTKRGQDVALRCDPISGHVSLYWYRQALGQGPEFLTYFNYEAQQDKSGLPNDRFSAERPEGSISTLTIQRTEQRDSAMYRCASSLYDAIVASGVGNTGELFFGEGSRLTVL.

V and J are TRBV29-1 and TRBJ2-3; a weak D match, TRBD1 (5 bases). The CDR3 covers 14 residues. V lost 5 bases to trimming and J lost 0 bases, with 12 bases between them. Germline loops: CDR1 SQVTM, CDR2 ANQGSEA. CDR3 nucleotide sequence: TGCAGCGTTAGTCAGGGAAGGAGCACAGATACGCAGTATTTT. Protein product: CSVSQGRSTDTQYF.

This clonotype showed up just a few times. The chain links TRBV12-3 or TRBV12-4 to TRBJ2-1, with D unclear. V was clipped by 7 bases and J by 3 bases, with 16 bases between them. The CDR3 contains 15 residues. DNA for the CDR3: TGTGCCAGCAACCTCGTCCGGTATAACTACAATGAGCAGTTCTTC. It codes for CASNLVRYNYNEQFF.

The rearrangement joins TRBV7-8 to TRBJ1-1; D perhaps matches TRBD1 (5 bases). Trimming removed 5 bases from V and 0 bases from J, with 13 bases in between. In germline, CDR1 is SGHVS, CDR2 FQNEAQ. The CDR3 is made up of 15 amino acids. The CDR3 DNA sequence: TGTGCCAGCAGCCTGGGAAACAGGTTGAACACTGAAGCTTTCTTT. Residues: CASSLGNRLNTEAFF.

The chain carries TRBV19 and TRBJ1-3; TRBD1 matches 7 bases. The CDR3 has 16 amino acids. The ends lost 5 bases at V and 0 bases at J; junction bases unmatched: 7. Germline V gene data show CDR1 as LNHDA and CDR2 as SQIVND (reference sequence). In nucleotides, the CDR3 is TGTGCCAGTAGTTCACGACAGGGCAGCTCTGGAAACACCATATATTTT. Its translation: CASSSRQGSSGNTIYF. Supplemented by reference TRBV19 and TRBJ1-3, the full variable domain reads DGGITQSPKYLFRKEGQNVTLSCEQNLNHDAMYWYRQDPGQGLRLIYYSQIVNDFQKGDIAEGYSVSREKKESFPLTVTSAQKNPTAFYLCASSSRQGSSGNTIYFGEGSWLTVV.

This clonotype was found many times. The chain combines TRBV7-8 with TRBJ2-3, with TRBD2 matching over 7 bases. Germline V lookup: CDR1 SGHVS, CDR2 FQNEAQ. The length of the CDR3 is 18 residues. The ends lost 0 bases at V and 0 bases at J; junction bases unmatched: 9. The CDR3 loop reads CASSLAVRGETSTDTQYF. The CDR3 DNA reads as TGTGCCAGCAGCTTAGCAGTCCGGGGGGAGACTAGCACAGATACGCAGTATTTT. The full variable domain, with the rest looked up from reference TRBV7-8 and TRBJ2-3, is GAGVSQSPRYKVAKRGQDVALRCDPISGHVSLFWYQQALGQGPEFLTYFQNEAQLDKSGLPSDRFFAERPEGSVSTLKIQRTQQEDSAVYLCASSLAVRGETSTDTQYFGPGTRLTVL.

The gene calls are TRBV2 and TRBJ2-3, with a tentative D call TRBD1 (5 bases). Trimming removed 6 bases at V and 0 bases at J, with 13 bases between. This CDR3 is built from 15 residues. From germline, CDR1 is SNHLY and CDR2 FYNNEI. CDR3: CASSRAGSSTDTQYF. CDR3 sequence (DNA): TGTGCCAGCAGCAGGGCAGGTTCTAGCACAGATACGCAGTATTTT.

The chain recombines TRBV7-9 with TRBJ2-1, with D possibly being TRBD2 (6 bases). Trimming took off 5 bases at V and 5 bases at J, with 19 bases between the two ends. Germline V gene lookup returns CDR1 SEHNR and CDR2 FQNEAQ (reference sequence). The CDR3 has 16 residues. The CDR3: CASSDLGLYPNNEQFF. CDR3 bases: TGTGCCAGCAGCGACTTGGGACTGTACCCGAACAATGAGCAGTTCTTC.

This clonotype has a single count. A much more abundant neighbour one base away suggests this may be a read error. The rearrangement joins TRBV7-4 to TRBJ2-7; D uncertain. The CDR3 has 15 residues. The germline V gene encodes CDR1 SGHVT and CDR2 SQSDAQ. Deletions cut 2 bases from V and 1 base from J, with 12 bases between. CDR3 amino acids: CASSLLGRSSYEQYF. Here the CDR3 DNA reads TGTGCCAGCAGCTTACTGGGTCGGTCATCCTACGAGCAGTACTTC.

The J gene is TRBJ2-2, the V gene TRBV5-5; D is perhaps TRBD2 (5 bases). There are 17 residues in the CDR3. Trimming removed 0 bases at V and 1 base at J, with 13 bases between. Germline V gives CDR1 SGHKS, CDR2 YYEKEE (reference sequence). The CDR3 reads CASSLDSRGLNTGELFF. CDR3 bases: TGTGCCAGCAGCTTGGACAGTCGGGGATTGAACACCGGGGAGCTGTTTTTT.

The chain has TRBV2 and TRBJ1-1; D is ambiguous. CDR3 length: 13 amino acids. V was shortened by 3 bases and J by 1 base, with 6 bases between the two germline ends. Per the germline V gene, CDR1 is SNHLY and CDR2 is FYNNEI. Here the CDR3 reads CASSEGENTEAFF. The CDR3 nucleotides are TGTGCCAGCAGTGAGGGAGAGAACACTGAAGCTTTCTTT. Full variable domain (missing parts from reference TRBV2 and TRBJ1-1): EPEVTQTPSHQVTQMGQEVILRCVPISNHLYFYWYRQILGQKVEFLVSFYNNEISEKSEIFDDQFSVERPDGSNFTLKIRSTKLEDSAMYFCASSEGENTEAFFGQGTRLTVV.

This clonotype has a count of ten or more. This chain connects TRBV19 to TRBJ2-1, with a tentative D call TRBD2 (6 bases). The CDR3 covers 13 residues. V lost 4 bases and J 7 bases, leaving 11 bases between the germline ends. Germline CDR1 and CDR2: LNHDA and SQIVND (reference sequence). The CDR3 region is CASSRRDLNEQFF. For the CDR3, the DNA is TGTGCCAGTAGTAGGCGGGACTTGAATGAGCAGTTCTTC.